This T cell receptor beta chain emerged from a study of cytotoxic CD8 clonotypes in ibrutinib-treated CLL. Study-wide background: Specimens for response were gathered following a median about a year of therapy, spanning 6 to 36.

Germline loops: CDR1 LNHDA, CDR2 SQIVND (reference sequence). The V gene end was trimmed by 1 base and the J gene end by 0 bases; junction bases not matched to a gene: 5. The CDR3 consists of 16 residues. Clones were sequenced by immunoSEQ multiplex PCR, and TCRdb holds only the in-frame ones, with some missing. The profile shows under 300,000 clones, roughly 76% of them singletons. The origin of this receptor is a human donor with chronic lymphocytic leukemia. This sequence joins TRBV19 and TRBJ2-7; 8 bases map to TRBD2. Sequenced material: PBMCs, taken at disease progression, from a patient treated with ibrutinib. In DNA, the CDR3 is TGTGCCAGTAGTATAGTAGCGGGGACCCTCTCCTACGAGCAGTACTTC. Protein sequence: CASSIVAGTLSYEQYF.